This TCR beta chain was profiled in a study of blood T cells in healthy people across ages. Comment on this clonotype: The antigen is not known.

Study-level findings and limits: The recorded TCR beta diversity per million T cells decreased in a roughly linear manner with age.

Through a sample-barcoded 5' primer and a J-beta primer mix, a second PCR was run for roughly 7 to 12 cycles. Every cDNA was tagged by a template-switch adaptor with 12 random nucleotides. TCRdb reanalysed the 5' RACE reads using MiXCR and keeps one entry per CDR3 protein. Of 1.8 million or so distinct CDR3 sequences in the sample, roughly two fifths are singletons; the top ten hold roughly 23%. PBMCs, at least 7 million per sample, were isolated. Trimming took off 5 bases at V and 1 base at J, with 13 bases between the two ends. This CDR3 spans 14 amino acids. CDR1 SGHRS and CDR2 YFSETQ come from the germline V gene.

The V call is TRBV5-1, the J call TRBJ2-7; D call uncertain. Specimen: blood. The sequence came from a human donor in good health. CDR3 region: CASSLGFRSYEQYF. In DNA form, the CDR3 reads TGCGCCAGCAGTTTAGGATTTAGGTCCTACGAGCAGTACTTC.